The clone carrying this T cell receptor (beta chain) was counted ten times or more. Its antigen is unidentified. This sample is part of a study of regulatory T cells in long-lasting Graves disease. Time point meaning: newly diagnosed GD, antithyroid drugs for less than 3 months. PBMCs provided the RNA from which the TCR library was made. Construction of the TCR beta libraries employed iRepertoire HTBI primers in conjunction with Arm-PCR of CDR3 regions. TCRdb independently ran MiXCR on the multiplex PCR reads; one entry per CDR3 protein. The repertoire includes 250,000 to 300,000 distinct CDR3 sequences, under 20% of them detected once, and about 14% sits in the top ten. General study findings and limits: TRBV28, TRBJ1-2 and TRBJ2-5 were segments that persistent disease favored.

This CDR3 comprises 16 residues. V was clipped by 2 bases and J by 2 bases, with 13 bases between them. CDR1 and CDR2 (germline): KGHDR, SFDVKD. The sample was also reused in another study, on T cells in Graves' hyperthyroidism and ophthalmopathy. That report adds: Graves' hyperthyroidism was deemed stable given no ophthalmopathy progression within 18 months. Patients having uncontrolled infection, another autoimmune disease, pregnancy or lactation were not included. The study used the HTBI primer set for a first-round RT-PCR of the TCR CDR3.

The chain carries TRBV24-1 and TRBJ2-3; tentatively, D is TRBD1 (7 bases). The source was peripheral blood mononuclear cells (PBMCs), collected at new diagnosis, from a patient treated with antithyroid drugs. The TCR was taken from a woman in her 30s with Graves disease. Written as DNA, the CDR3 is TGTGCCACCAGTGATTCCCAGGGGGGAACCACAGATACGCAGTATTTT. It encodes CATSDSQGGTTDTQYF.